The subject of this entry is one T cell receptor (beta chain). The data were obtained in a study of cytomegalovirus exposure and HLA in healthy donors. PCR amplification relied on 60 Vbeta primers (plus 13 Jbeta primers). Data came from immunoSEQ multiplex PCR; TCRdb stores just in-frame clones and leaves some out. The repertoire includes just over 150,000 clones, 65% to 90% of them detected once, and nearly 6.5% sits in the top ten. Trimming took off 11 bases at V and 7 bases at J, with 21 bases between the two ends. This CDR3 is 15 amino acids long. The germline V gene has CDR1 ENHRY and CDR2 SYGVKD.

The sample comprised PBMCs. The V call is TRBV10-3, the J call TRBJ1-6; D possibly corresponds to TRBD1 (5 bases). The receptor was derived from a man in his fifties or sixties in good health and CMV-seropositive. CDR3 region: CASNRGGVENSPLHF. The CDR3 bases are TGTGCCTCCAACCGGGGGGGTGTAGAGAATTCACCCCTCCACTTT.